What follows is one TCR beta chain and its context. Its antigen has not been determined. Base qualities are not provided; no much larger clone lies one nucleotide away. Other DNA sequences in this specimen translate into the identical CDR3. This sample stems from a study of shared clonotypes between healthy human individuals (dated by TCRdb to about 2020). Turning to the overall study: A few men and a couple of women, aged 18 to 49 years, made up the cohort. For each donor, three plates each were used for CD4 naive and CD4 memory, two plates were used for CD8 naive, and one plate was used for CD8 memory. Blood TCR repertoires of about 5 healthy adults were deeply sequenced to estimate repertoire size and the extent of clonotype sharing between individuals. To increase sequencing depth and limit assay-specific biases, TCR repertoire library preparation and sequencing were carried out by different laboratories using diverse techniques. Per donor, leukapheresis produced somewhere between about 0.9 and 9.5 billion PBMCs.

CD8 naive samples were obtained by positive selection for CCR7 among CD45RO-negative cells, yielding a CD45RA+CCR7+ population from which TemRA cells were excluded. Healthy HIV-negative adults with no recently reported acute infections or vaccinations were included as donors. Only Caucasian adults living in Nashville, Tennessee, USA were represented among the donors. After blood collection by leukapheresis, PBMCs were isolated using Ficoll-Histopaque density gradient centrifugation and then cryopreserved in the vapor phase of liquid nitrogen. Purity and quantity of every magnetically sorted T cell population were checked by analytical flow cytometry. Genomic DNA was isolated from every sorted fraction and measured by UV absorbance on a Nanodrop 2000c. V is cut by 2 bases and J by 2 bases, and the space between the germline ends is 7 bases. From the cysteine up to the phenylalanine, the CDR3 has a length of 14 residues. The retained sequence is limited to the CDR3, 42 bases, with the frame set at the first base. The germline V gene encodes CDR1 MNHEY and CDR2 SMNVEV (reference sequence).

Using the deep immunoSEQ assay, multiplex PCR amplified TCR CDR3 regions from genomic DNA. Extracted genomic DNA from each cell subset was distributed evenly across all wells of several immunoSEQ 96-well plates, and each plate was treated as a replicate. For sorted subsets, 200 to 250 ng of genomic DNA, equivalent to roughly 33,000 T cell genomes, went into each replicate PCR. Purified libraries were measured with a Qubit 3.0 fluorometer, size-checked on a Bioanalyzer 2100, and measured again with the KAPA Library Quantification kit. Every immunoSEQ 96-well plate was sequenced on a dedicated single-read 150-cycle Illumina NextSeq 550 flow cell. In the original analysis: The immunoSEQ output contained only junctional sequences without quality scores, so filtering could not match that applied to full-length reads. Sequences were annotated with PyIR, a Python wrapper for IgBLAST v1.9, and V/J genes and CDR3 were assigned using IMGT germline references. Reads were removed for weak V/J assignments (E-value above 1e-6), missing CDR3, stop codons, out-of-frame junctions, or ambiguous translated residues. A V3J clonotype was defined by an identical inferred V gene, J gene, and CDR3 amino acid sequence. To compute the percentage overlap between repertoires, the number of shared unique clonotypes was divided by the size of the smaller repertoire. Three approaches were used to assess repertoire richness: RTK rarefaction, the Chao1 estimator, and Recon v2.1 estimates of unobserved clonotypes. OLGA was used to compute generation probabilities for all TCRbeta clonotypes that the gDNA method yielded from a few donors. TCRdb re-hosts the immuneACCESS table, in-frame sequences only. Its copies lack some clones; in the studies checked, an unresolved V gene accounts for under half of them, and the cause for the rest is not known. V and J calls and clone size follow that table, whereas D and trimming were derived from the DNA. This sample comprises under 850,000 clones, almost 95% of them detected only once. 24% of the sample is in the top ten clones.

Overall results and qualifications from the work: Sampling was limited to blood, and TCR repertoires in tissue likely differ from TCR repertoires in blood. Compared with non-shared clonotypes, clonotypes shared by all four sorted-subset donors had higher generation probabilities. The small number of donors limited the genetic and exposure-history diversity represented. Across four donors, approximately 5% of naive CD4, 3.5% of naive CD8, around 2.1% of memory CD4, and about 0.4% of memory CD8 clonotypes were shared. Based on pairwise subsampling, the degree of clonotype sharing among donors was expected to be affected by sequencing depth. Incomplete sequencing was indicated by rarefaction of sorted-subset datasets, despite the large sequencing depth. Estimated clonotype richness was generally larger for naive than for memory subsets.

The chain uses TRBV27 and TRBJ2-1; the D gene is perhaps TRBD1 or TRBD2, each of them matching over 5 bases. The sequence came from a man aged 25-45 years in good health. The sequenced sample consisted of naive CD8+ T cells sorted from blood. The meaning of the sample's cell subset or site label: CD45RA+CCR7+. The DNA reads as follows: TGTGCCAGCAGTTTAAGGGACCCCTACAATGAGCAGTTCTTC. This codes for CASSLRDPYNEQFF.